This TCR beta chain is from a study of T cells in Graves' hyperthyroidism and ophthalmopathy. TCR beta CDR3 sequences were amplified from RNA transcripts. Researchers ran a first-round RT-PCR on the TCR CDR3 using the HTBI primer set. TCRdb processed the multiplex PCR reads anew with MiXCR; each CDR3 protein has one entry. The sample lists about 550,000 distinct CDR3 sequences; about a fifth were seen once. This clonotype has a count of ten or more. The origin of this receptor is a man in his late teens or twenties with Graves' hyperthyroidism. Sample: blood.

CDR3 nucleotides: TGTGCCAGCAGTTACGACGGGGACAGGGGGTTCTACGAGCAGTACTTC. It is translated as CASSYDGDRGFYEQYF. The chain joins TRBV6-2 or TRBV6-3 to TRBJ2-7; TRBD1 aligns across 11 bases. Germline V CDR1 and CDR2: MNHEY, SVGEGT. The CDR3 has 16 amino acids. The V gene end was trimmed by 2 bases and the J gene end by 3 bases; junction bases not matched to a gene: 6.